Given below is one T cell receptor (beta chain) in context. Antigen specificity is unknown. Clones were read by immunoSEQ multiplex PCR, and TCRdb kept only the in-frame ones, dropping some. There are under 65,000 clones in the sample; roughly three quarters occur only once, and roughly 6% lies in the top ten. The sample comes from a study of vaccination effects on CD4 cells after COVID-19. Trimming removed 5 bases at V and 3 bases at J, with 9 bases between. The CDR3 contains 13 residues. Germline loops: CDR1 SGHTA, CDR2 FQGNSA. Under the ViraFEST assay, PBMC were stimulated with viral peptide pools so that antigen-specific CD4+ T cells expanded. Sequencing was performed afterwards. Following 10 days of culture, CD4+ T cells were isolated. Convalescent patients had PCR-confirmed SARS-CoV-2 infection between March and December 2020.

The TCR sequence derives from a human donor who had a prior SARS-CoV-2 infection. The chain is built from TRBV7-2 and TRBJ2-3; D uncertain. The starting material was CD4+ T cells from PBMCs cultured with HIV peptides, obtained before COVID-19 vaccination. Subset denoted: HIV-1 Nef peptide pool negative control/reference culture. The CDR3 loop reads CASSIWDTDTQYF. CDR3 DNA: TGTGCCAGCAGCATCTGGGATACAGATACGCAGTATTTT.